These 10 T cell receptor beta chains originate from one sample sequenced in a study of blood T cells in healthy people across ages. For the second PCR, which ran for 7 to 11 cycles, a sample-barcoded 5' primer and a J-beta primer mix were used. TCRdb recomputed calls from the 5' RACE reads with MiXCR, one row per CDR3 protein. The sample has 600,000 to 850,000 distinct CDR3 sequences; approximately 25% are singletons. Separately, the same data were catalogued under a study of T cells of mothers and their children.

What was sequenced was blood. Receptors originate from a boy aged 5-17 years in good health.

The chain couples TRBV9 to TRBJ2-7; 9 bases line up with TRBD2. This CDR3 has 15 amino acids. CDR1 and CDR2 (germline): SGDLS, YYNGEE. V dropped 1 base and J dropped 2; count of bases not matched to a gene: 4. CDR3: CASSVTAGGAYEQYF. CDR3 coding DNA: TGTGCCAGCAGCGTAACGGCGGGGGGGGCCTACGAGCAGTACTTC.

CDR3 DNA sequence: TGTGCCAGCAGTTTGACAGGGTATGAAGATACGCAGTATTTT. This gives the protein CASSLTGYEDTQYF. The chain combines TRBV28 with TRBJ2-3, with TRBD1 matching 7 bases. V lost 3 bases and J lost 5; bases outside the gene matches: 5. In germline, CDR1 is MDHEN, CDR2 SYDVKM. The CDR3 totals 14 residues. Complete variable domain (other parts from reference TRBV28 and TRBJ2-3): DVKVTQSSRYLVKRTGEKVFLECVQDMDHENMFWYRQDPGLGLRLIYFSYDVKMKEKGDIPEGYSVSREKKERFSLILESASTNQTSMYLCASSLTGYEDTQYFGPGTRLTVL.

This clonotype turned up a few times. V is TRBV27 and J is TRBJ2-5, with TRBD2 matching 9 bases. The end of the DNA is better explained by TRBJ2-7, so the J call may be wrong. The CDR3 is 16 amino acids. CDR1 is MNHEY, CDR2 SMNVEV, per germline (reference sequence). CDR3 sequence: CASSLTWTSASYEQYF. The CDR3 DNA follows: TGTGCCAGCAGTTTGACATGGACTAGCGCTTCCTACGAGCAGTACTTC.

This rearrangement joins TRBV5-1 to TRBJ2-1, with TRBD2 identical over 10 bases. This CDR3 region has 16 residues. V trimming: 4 bases; J trimming: 4 bases; junction bases outside the gene matches: 8. Per germline, CDR1 SGHRS and CDR2 YFSETQ. CDR3 loop: CASSVAGGEKYNEQFF. CDR3 sequence (DNA): TGCGCCAGCAGCGTAGCGGGGGGCGAGAAGTACAATGAGCAGTTCTTC.

This clonotype turned up a few times. V and J are TRBV20-1 and TRBJ2-5, with 10 positions matching TRBD2. The J call is uncertain, as TRBJ2-7 better fits the DNA end. The CDR3 extends over 14 amino acids. Per the germline V gene, CDR1 is DFQATT and CDR2 is SNEGSKA (reference sequence). The CDR3 reads CSASLSGRALEQYF. CDR3 DNA sequence: TGCAGTGCTAGTTTGAGCGGGAGGGCCCTCGAGCAGTACTTC.

This chain links TRBV5-1 with TRBJ2-3; TRBD1 might be the D (6 bases). The V end lost 5 bases, the J end lost 3 bases, and 16 bases lay between the germline ends. Germline V gene lookup returns CDR1 SGHRS and CDR2 YFSETQ. The CDR3 has 15 residues. CDR3 bases: TGCGCCAGCAGACCCTACCGGGACACAACAGATACGCAGTATTTT. Amino acids: CASRPYRDTTDTQYF.

This sequence joins TRBV3-1 and TRBJ1-6; no definite D call. Trimming stripped 1 base from V and 7 bases from J, with 14 bases between. Looked up from germline, CDR1 is LGHDT and CDR2 is YNNKEL (reference sequence). The CDR3 sequence is 16 residues long. CDR3 sequence reads: CASSQVTTRMNSPLHF. The CDR3 DNA reads TGTGCCAGCAGCCAAGTTACGACTCGGATGAATTCACCCCTCCACTTT.

This clonotype was picked up many times. The chain couples TRBV4-1 to TRBJ2-2; TRBD2 matches at 10 bases. The CDR3 totals 17 residues. V dropped 1 base and J dropped 8; count of bases not matched to a gene: 10. Germline CDR1 and CDR2: MGHRA and YSYEKL. CDR3 residues: CASSQVDMGLATGELFF. CDR3 DNA sequence: TGCGCCAGCAGCCAAGTAGACATGGGACTAGCGACTGGGGAGCTGTTTTTT.

Concerning this clonotype itself: It is unclear where the CDR3 begins or ends on the DNA, so no DNA is shown, and the CDR3 is as TCRdb lists it. The rearrangement uses TRBV20-1 and TRBJ2-5. Germline-derived CDR1 and CDR2 are DFQATT and SNEGSKA (reference sequence). Inclusive of both ends, the CDR3 amounts to 14 amino acids. CDR3 in amino acids: CSARGLGMGETQYF.

The chain uses TRBV11-2 and TRBJ2-7; perhaps TRBD2 as D (5 bases). CDR3 length equals 13 residues. V lost 2 bases and J 6 bases, leaving 11 bases between the germline ends. Germline CDR1 SGHAT, CDR2 FQNNGV. The CDR3 DNA follows: TGTGCCAGCAGCTTAATTCTAGCAGGCGAGCAGTACTTC. This codes for CASSLILAGEQYF.